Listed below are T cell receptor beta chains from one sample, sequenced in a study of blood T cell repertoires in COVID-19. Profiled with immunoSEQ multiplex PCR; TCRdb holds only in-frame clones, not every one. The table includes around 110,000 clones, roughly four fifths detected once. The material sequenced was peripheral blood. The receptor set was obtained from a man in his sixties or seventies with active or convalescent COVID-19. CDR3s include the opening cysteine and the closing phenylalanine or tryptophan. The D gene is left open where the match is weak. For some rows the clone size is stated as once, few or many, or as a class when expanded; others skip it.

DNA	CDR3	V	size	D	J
TGTGCCTGGAGTGTACTTAGCGAAGAGACCCAGTACTTC	CAWSVLSEETQYF	TRBV30	NA	NA	TRBJ2-5
TGTGCCAGCAGTGACGGGGGTTTGGTAACTGAAGCTTTCTTT	CASSDGGLVTEAFF	TRBV6-1	NA	NA	TRBJ1-1
TGCGCCAGCAGCTTGTTAGCGGGGGGGCGGAATGAGCAGTTCTTC	CASSLLAGGRNEQFF	TRBV5-1	NA	TRBD2	TRBJ2-1
TGTGCCAGCTCATCCTTTACAGACGAGCAGTACTTC	CASSSFTDEQYF	TRBV18	NA	NA	TRBJ2-7
TGTGCCAGCCGGCTTATGGCGGGAGGGCAAGCTTTCTTT	CASRLMAGGQAFF	TRBV6-5	NA	NA	TRBJ1-1
TGTGCCAGCAGCTTAGGGGCCAGCTCTGGAAACACCATATATTTT	CASSLGASSGNTIYF	TRBV7-6	few	NA	TRBJ1-3
TGTGCCAGCAGCCCCGGGGCAGGGGCAAATCAGCCCCAGCATTTT	CASSPGAGANQPQHF	TRBV7-2	NA	NA	TRBJ1-5
TGTGCCATCAGGGGACTAGCGGGGGGGCCAGATACGCAGTATTTT	CAIRGLAGGPDTQYF	TRBV10-3	NA	TRBD2	TRBJ2-3
TGTGCCAGCTCAGGGACTCCTGAGGGCTCACCCCTCCACTTT	CASSGTPEGSPLHF	TRBV18	NA	NA	TRBJ1-6
TGCGCCAGCAGCCAAGTGGACCGGGAGGCTGGGTATGGCTACACCTTC	CASSQVDREAGYGYTF	TRBV4-3	NA	NA	TRBJ1-2
TGTGCCATCAGTGATTCGGGACTAGCATCCCGCGAGCAGTACTTC	CAISDSGLASREQYF	TRBV10-3	NA	TRBD2	TRBJ2-7
TGTGCCAGCAGTGGACCGACAGCCAAGGGATCGTACGAGCAGTACTTC	CASSGPTAKGSYEQYF	TRBV6-1	NA	NA	TRBJ2-7
TGTGCCAGCAGTTACTCGCCTCAACTAGCGGGAGGGCCGTTAGCCAAAAACATTCAGTACTTC	CASSYSPQLAGGPLAKNIQYF	TRBV6-2/TRBV6-3	once	TRBD2	TRBJ2-4
TGTGCCAGCAGCCCCTTAGGGGGGGTTGACATTCAGTACTTC	CASSPLGGVDIQYF	TRBV11-2	NA	NA	TRBJ2-4
TGTGCCAGCAGCCAAGATTCGGGGACAGGGGCCACGAAACAACTGTTTTTT	CASSQDSGTGATKQLFF	TRBV4-2	few	TRBD1	TRBJ1-4
TGTGCCAGCAGCCATAACCAGGGGGGCAACACTGAAGCTTTCTTT	CASSHNQGGNTEAFF	TRBV28	NA	TRBD1	TRBJ1-1
TGTGCCAGCAGTAAGACAGCTCCTAACTATGGCTACACCTTC	CASSKTAPNYGYTF	TRBV27	NA	NA	TRBJ1-2
TGCGCCAGCAGCTCCAGGGGGCGAGGCGCCGGGGAGCTGTTTTTT	CASSSRGRGAGELFF	TRBV5-1	few	TRBD1	TRBJ2-2
TGTGCCAGCAGTAAAGAGGGACAGGGGTTTTCTAGCAATCAGCCCCAGCATTTT	CASSKEGQGFSSNQPQHF	TRBV6-1	NA	TRBD1	TRBJ1-5
TGCGCCAGCAGCTTGACACTAGCGGGGGGGCCTTGGGGCACAGATACGCAGTATTTT	CASSLTLAGGPWGTDTQYF	TRBV5-1	NA	TRBD2	TRBJ2-3
TGTGCCAGCAGCGGACAGGGGGCATTCTATGGCTACACCTTC	CASSGQGAFYGYTF	TRBV5-4	few	TRBD1	TRBJ1-2
NA	CVRSFAKGTGCGETQYF	TRBV7-5	NA	NA	TRBJ2-5
TGCGCCAGCAGTGACGCCCCGGGACAGGGTCCTTCACCCCTCCACTTT	CASSDAPGQGPSPLHF	TRBV5-1	NA	TRBD1	TRBJ1-6
TGTGCCAGCAGACAAAAAGAGACCCAGTACTTC	CASRQKETQYF	TRBV28	NA	NA	TRBJ2-5
TGTGCCAGCAGCCCGGGGGGGACAGGGGCCTACAATGAGCAGTTCTTC	CASSPGGTGAYNEQFF	TRBV11-2	once	TRBD1	TRBJ2-1
TGTGCCAGCAGCCATGACAGGGTAGTCTATGGCTACACCTTC	CASSHDRVVYGYTF	TRBV3-1/TRBV3-2	NA	TRBD1	TRBJ1-2
TGTGCCACCAGTGATCCTCAGACAGGGAAAAATGAGCAGTTCTTC	CATSDPQTGKNEQFF	TRBV24-1	NA	TRBD1	TRBJ2-1
TGCGCCAGCAGCTCCGGTCGGCGCTCTCGGGACACTGAAGCTTTCTTT	CASSSGRRSRDTEAFF	TRBV5-1	NA	NA	TRBJ1-1
TGTGCCAGCAGCTCCAGACTAGCGGGAGGGCCAACAGATACGCAGTATTTT	CASSSRLAGGPTDTQYF	TRBV7-9	NA	TRBD2	TRBJ2-3
TGTGCCAGCAGCTTGGCAGGTACTTCTAGCACAGATACGCAGTATTTT	CASSLAGTSSTDTQYF	TRBV5-8	once	NA	TRBJ2-3
TGTGCCAGCAGTTTTGGGGGGGCGGATGGCTACACCTTC	CASSFGGADGYTF	TRBV6-5	NA	NA	TRBJ1-2
TGTGCCAGTCGACCAACAGGGGGTAATGAGCAGTTCTTC	CASRPTGGNEQFF	TRBV19	NA	TRBD1	TRBJ2-1
TGTGCCAGTAGTACTATCAGGTCGAACTATGGCTACACCTTC	CASSTIRSNYGYTF	TRBV19	NA	NA	TRBJ1-2
TGCGCCAGCAGCTTGGGGGCTCCCACAGATACGCAGTATTTT	CASSLGAPTDTQYF	TRBV5-1	NA	NA	TRBJ2-3
TGTGCCAGCACCACTTACAGGGTGAGGTACTTC	CASTTYRVRYF	TRBV7-9	NA	NA	TRBJ2-7
TGTGCCAGCAGCCCGGACAGGGGGCCTGAAGCTTTCTTT	CASSPDRGPEAFF	TRBV12-3/TRBV12-4	NA	TRBD1	TRBJ1-1
TGTGCCAGTAGTCTAAGGACTAGCGGGAGTAAGGCCAAAAACATTCAGTACTTC	CASSLRTSGSKAKNIQYF	TRBV19	NA	TRBD2	TRBJ2-4
TGTGCCAGCAGCTTAGGCGGTAGGGGCCTTAGCTCCTATAATTCACCCCTCCACTTT	CASSLGGRGLSSYNSPLHF	TRBV7-9	NA	NA	TRBJ1-6
TGCGCCAGCAGCCACGGACAGGGTGTTTCCTACAATGAGCAGTTCTTC	CASSHGQGVSYNEQFF	TRBV4-3	once	TRBD1	TRBJ2-1
TGTGCCAGCACCAGATACGGGACTAGCGGGAGTAAGCACAATGAGCAGTTCTTC	CASTRYGTSGSKHNEQFF	TRBV11-2	NA	TRBD2	TRBJ2-1
TGTGCCAGCAGGTCCGGGACACCTAACACTGAAGCTTTCTTT	CASRSGTPNTEAFF	TRBV6-5	NA	NA	TRBJ1-1
TGTGCCAGCAGCGAAACGACAACAGATACGCAGTATTTT	CASSETTTDTQYF	TRBV2	NA	NA	TRBJ2-3
TGTGCCAGCAACACCGGGACTGGTAATTTCGGGGAGCTGTTTTTT	CASNTGTGNFGELFF	TRBV11-2	NA	NA	TRBJ2-2
TGTGCCAGCAGTGACCCCTATTTCACTGCAACTAATGAAAAACTGTTTTTT	CASSDPYFTATNEKLFF	TRBV6-1	NA	NA	TRBJ1-4
TGTGCCAGCAGCGGAGGGACTAGCGGGGGAGTTCCCGGGGAGCTGTTTTTT	CASSGGTSGGVPGELFF	TRBV7-2	NA	TRBD2	TRBJ2-2
TGCGCCAGCAGCCGGTCGACAGGGGGCATCTTCTACAATGAGCAGTTCTTC	CASSRSTGGIFYNEQFF	TRBV4-3	NA	TRBD1	TRBJ2-1
TGTGCCAGCAGTTTTACAGGGGGGCCTTGGGAAAAACTGTTTTTT	CASSFTGGPWEKLFF	TRBV6-5	NA	TRBD1	TRBJ1-4
TGTGCCAGTAGTAAACCGAGGAGAGGCTACACCTTC	CASSKPRRGYTF	TRBV19	NA	NA	TRBJ1-2
TGTGCCAGCAGCCAGGGGGGTGCAGGGGGTACTGAAGCTTTCTTT	CASSQGGAGGTEAFF	TRBV5-4	NA	TRBD1	TRBJ1-1
TGCGCCAGCAGCTTGGGGGGCAGGGAAACCTATGGCTACACCTTC	CASSLGGRETYGYTF	TRBV5-1	NA	NA	TRBJ1-2
TGTGCCAGCAGTTTATTCGGACTAGCGGGAGGGTACGAGCAGTACTTC	CASSLFGLAGGYEQYF	TRBV28	NA	TRBD2	TRBJ2-7